The clone carrying this TCR beta chain has a handful of counts. The antigen remains unidentified. The sample comes from a study of post-analysis software for immune sequencing data. Unique molecular identifiers had been added to the TCR beta cDNA libraries. TCRdb used MiXCR to reprocess the PCR reads, holding one entry per CDR3 protein. The sample lists approximately 730,000 distinct CDR3 sequences, around 46% occurring once. Per germline, CDR1 DFQATT and CDR2 SNEGSKA (reference sequence). The CDR3 extends over 12 amino acids. V dropped 4 bases and J dropped 5 bases, with 9 bases sitting between them. The study's findings and limits: In patients, about 5 TRBV segments were more frequent than in controls, with TRBV5-6, TRBV5-1 and TRBV20-1 among them.

The receptor was isolated from a girl aged 5-17 years with multiple sclerosis. The chain recombines TRBV20-1 with TRBJ2-1; no clear D gene. The sample comprised blood. The CDR3 protein is CSATPADNEQFF. The CDR3 nucleotides read TGCAGTGCTACCCCCGCAGACAATGAGCAGTTCTTC.